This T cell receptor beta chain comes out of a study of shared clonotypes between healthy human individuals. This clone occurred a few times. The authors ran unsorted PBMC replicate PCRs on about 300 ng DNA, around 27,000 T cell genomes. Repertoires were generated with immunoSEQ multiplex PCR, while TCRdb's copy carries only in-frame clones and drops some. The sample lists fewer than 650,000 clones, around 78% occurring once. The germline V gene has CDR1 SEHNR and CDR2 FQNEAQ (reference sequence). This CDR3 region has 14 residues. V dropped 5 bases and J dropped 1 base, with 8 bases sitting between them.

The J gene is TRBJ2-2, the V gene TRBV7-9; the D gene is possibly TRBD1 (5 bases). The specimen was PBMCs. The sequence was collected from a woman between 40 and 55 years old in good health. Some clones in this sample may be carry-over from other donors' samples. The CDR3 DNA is TGTGCCAGCAGCCCCGACAGGAACACCGGGGAGCTGTTTTTT. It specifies CASSPDRNTGELFF.